This T cell receptor beta chain emerged from a study of blood T cells in healthy people across ages. The wider study: T cells yielded about one barcoded beta molecule per two cells through template switching.

It was with a sample-barcoded 5' primer and a J-beta primer mix that a second PCR of about 7 to 12 cycles was run. TCRdb re-called the 5' RACE reads through MiXCR, storing one row per CDR3 protein. The repertoire holds 700,000 or so distinct CDR3 sequences, with over 20% as singletons. Aged roughly 6 to 95, donors were systemically healthy Caucasians from Russia. V lost 4 bases to trimming and J lost 0 bases, with 10 bases between them. The germline V gene encodes CDR1 SGDLS and CDR2 YYNGEE. The CDR3 runs to 15 residues. This clonotype turned up a few times. V gene TRBV9 combines with J gene TRBJ2-2; D tentatively reads TRBD1 or TRBD2 (5 bases each). The receptor comes from a man in his 70s in good health. Material for sequencing was blood. CDR3 nucleotide sequence: TGTGCCAGCAGCCACCAGGGAGCGAACACCGGGGAGCTGTTTTTT. This encodes CASSHQGANTGELFF. Filled out from reference TRBV9 and TRBJ2-2, the complete variable domain reads DSGVTQTPKHLITATGQRVTLRCSPRSGDLSVYWYQQSLDQGLQFLIQYYNGEERAKGNILERFSAQQFPDLHSELNLSSLELGDSALYFCASSHQGANTGELFFGEGSRLTVL.